The T cell receptor (beta chain) described here comes from a study of T cells expressing NK-cell markers. For the study at large: The TCR beta repertoires were obtained from sorted CD3+CD56+NKG2C+, CD3+CD56+NKG2C- and CD3+CD56-NKG2C+ T cells. Overall study results and limits: In about six donors, dominant CD3+CD56+NKG2C+ clonotypes ranked among the top 10 CD8+ clonotypes.

Germline CDR1 reads DFQATT; CDR2 reads SNEGSKA (reference sequence). The CDR3 runs to 13 residues. Remarks on this clonotype: As yet, its antigen is unknown.

For each CDR3 protein, TCRdb gives one entry from its re-call of the 5' RACE reads, without DNA. The sample totals over 100,000 distinct CDR3 sequences; its top ten clones hold less than 20%. Sequenced: blood T cells: a sorted CD56 or NKG2C T cell subset, CD4+ or CD8+ T cells, or bulk PBMC T cells (not recorded which). The V gene is TRBV20-1, the J gene TRBJ1-1; absent DNA, TCRdb's TRBD1 call cannot be checked. This clonotype was sampled from a woman between 18 and 69 years old in good health. CDR3 sequence reads: CSARPGSGTEAFF.